These T cell receptor beta chains were read from a single sample in a study of blood T cell repertoires in COVID-19. Repertoires were generated with immunoSEQ multiplex PCR, while TCRdb's copy carries only in-frame clones and drops some. The data show about half a million clones, approximately 85% seen once. The sequenced sample was peripheral blood. The receptor source for this set is a human donor in a cohort sampled during active COVID-19. The CDR3 runs from the conserved cysteine through the conserved F or W. The order of the fields is V gene, clone size, D gene, J gene, CDR3 protein, CDR3 DNA. A D gene is named only where the DNA matches it firmly. Clone size is not always given. Where it is, it says once, few, many or a class for expanded clones.

TRBV18	-	-	TRBJ1-6	CASSPSQGVFSPLHF	TGTGCCAGCTCACCGTCACAGGGAGTTTTTTCACCCCTCCACTTT
TRBV7-9	once	TRBD2	TRBJ2-3	CASSTRLAGGTDTQYF	TGTGCCAGCAGCACCCGACTAGCGGGAGGAACAGATACGCAGTATTTT
TRBV7-3	-	TRBD1	TRBJ1-2	CASSSSSSTGTYGYTF	TGTGCCAGCAGCTCCTCTTCTTCGACAGGGACCTATGGCTACACCTTC
TRBV18	-	TRBD1	TRBJ1-1	CASSPQGNEAFF	TGTGCCAGCTCCCCACAGGGGAATGAAGCTTTCTTT
TRBV30	-	-	TRBJ1-5	CAWSVHISGFPPKHQPQHF	TGTGCCTGGAGTGTCCACATCTCGGGGTTCCCTCCTAAACATCAGCCCCAGCATTTT
TRBV5-4	-	TRBD2	TRBJ2-5	CASARGAGGPGETQYF	TGTGCCAGCGCAAGAGGAGCGGGAGGGCCAGGAGAGACCCAGTACTTC
TRBV7-9	-	-	TRBJ1-1	CASSGLRDFTEAFF	TGTGCCAGCAGCGGATTACGGGATTTCACTGAAGCTTTCTTT
TRBV4-2	-	-	TRBJ1-3	CASSQERHIGSGNTIYF	TGTGCCAGCAGCCAAGAGAGGCACATAGGTTCTGGAAACACCATATATTTT
TRBV21-1	-	-	TRBJ1-1	CASSRSKGNLGTEAFF	TGTGCCAGCAGCAGGTCAAAGGGGAACTTGGGGACTGAAGCTTTCTTT
TRBV2	once	TRBD1	TRBJ1-1	CASSGLGQGNTEAFF	TGTGCCAGCAGTGGGCTAGGACAGGGGAACACTGAAGCTTTCTTT
TRBV19	-	TRBD1	TRBJ2-7	CASSRPGTGTYEQYF	TGTGCCAGTAGTCGTCCCGGGACAGGGACCTACGAGCAGTACTTC
TRBV28	-	-	TRBJ1-1	CASTPDRYEAFF	TGTGCCAGCACCCCTGACAGGTACGAAGCTTTCTTT
TRBV19	once	-	TRBJ2-7	CASRRGLTYEQYF	TGTGCCAGTAGGCGAGGACTTACCTACGAGCAGTACTTC
TRBV3-1/TRBV3-2	-	-	TRBJ1-4	CASSPWGGNEKLFF	TGTGCCAGCAGCCCGTGGGGGGGAAACGAAAAACTGTTTTTT
TRBV5-4	-	TRBD1	TRBJ1-2	CASRGQGALNYGYTF	TGTGCCAGCAGGGGGCAGGGGGCCCTTAACTATGGCTACACCTTC
TRBV30	-	TRBD1	TRBJ1-1	CAWRAVDRVNTEAFF	TGTGCCTGGAGGGCAGTGGACAGGGTGAACACTGAAGCTTTCTTT
TRBV28	-	-	TRBJ2-7	CASTYGTGSPFFPYEQYF	TGTGCCAGCACCTACGGGACTGGAAGCCCTTTTTTTCCCTACGAGCAGTACTTC
TRBV7-9	-	-	TRBJ2-5	CASSFLGAGAQYF	TGTGCCAGCAGCTTTCTCGGGGCAGGGGCCCAGTACTTC
TRBV6-5	once	-	TRBJ1-4	CASRDYGGNEKLFF	TGTGCCAGCAGGGATTACGGGGGGAATGAAAAACTGTTTTTT
TRBV6-1	-	TRBD2	TRBJ2-3	CASSGGTSGKTDTQYF	TGTGCCAGCAGTGGAGGGACTAGCGGAAAGACAGATACGCAGTATTTT
TRBV7-6	-	TRBD1	TRBJ2-2	CASSFRTGVTGELFF	TGTGCCAGCAGCTTCAGGACAGGGGTGACCGGGGAGCTGTTTTTT
TRBV6-2/TRBV6-3	-	-	TRBJ2-3	CASSYSSRAGIGADTQYF	TGTGCCAGCAGTTACTCGTCTCGGGCGGGCATCGGAGCAGATACGCAGTATTTT
TRBV6-1	-	TRBD1	TRBJ2-7	CASSELPGTGVDEQYF	TGTGCCAGCAGTGAATTGCCCGGGACAGGGGTAGACGAGCAGTACTTC
TRBV7-2	-	TRBD1	TRBJ1-5	CASSLAGGVSNQPQHF	TGTGCCAGCAGTCTCGCAGGGGGCGTCAGCAATCAGCCCCAGCATTTT
TRBV5-5	-	TRBD2	TRBJ2-3	CASSLATLAGAGTDTQYF	TGTGCCAGCAGCTTGGCCACATTAGCGGGAGCGGGAACAGATACGCAGTATTTT
TRBV6-2/TRBV6-3	few	TRBD1	TRBJ1-5	CASSYSTGTGRQPQHF	TGTGCCAGCAGTTACTCGACAGGGACGGGTCGCCAGCCCCAGCATTTT
TRBV16	-	-	TRBJ1-2	CASSQVVRGPYGYTF	TGTGCCAGCAGCCAAGTGGTCAGGGGCCCCTATGGCTACACCTTC
TRBV28	-	-	TRBJ2-7	CASSLGYSSYEQYF	TGTGCCAGCAGTTTGGGTTACAGCTCCTACGAGCAGTACTTC
TRBV5-1	-	-	TRBJ1-6	CASSFLQGDSPLHF	TGCGCCAGCAGCTTCCTCCAGGGCGATTCACCCCTCCACTTT
TRBV5-5	-	-	TRBJ1-2	CASSFRGSNYGYTF	TGTGCCAGCAGCTTCAGGGGTTCTAACTATGGCTACACCTTC
TRBV5-4	few	-	TRBJ2-3	CASSPGTFLNTDTQYF	TGTGCCAGCAGCCCGGGAACATTCCTTAACACAGATACGCAGTATTTT
TRBV7-3	-	TRBD2	TRBJ2-2	CASSLPTSGNTGELFF	TGTGCCAGCAGCCTGCCGACTAGCGGGAACACCGGGGAGCTGTTTTTT
TRBV2	-	-	TRBJ2-5	CASSGDSTQETQYF	TGTGCCAGCAGTGGTGACAGCACACAAGAGACCCAGTACTTC
TRBV7-9	-	TRBD1	TRBJ1-2	CASRQGGLYYGYTF	TGTGCCAGCAGACAGGGGGGGTTATACTATGGCTACACCTTC
TRBV19	-	TRBD1	TRBJ1-1	CASSIEGQTMKAFF	TGTGCCAGTAGTATAGAGGGACAGACAATGAAAGCTTTCTTT
TRBV9	-	TRBD2	TRBJ2-1	CASSQGTSGYNEQFF	TGTGCCAGCAGCCAGGGGACTAGCGGCTACAATGAGCAGTTCTTC
TRBV6-5	few	-	TRBJ1-6	CATISTGVNSPLHF	TGTGCCACCATCTCCACAGGAGTTAATTCACCCCTCCACTTT
TRBV7-2	-	TRBD1	TRBJ1-2	CASSLDRAQGYGYTF	TGTGCCAGCAGCTTGGACAGGGCCCAAGGCTATGGCTACACCTTC
TRBV29-1	-	-	TRBJ2-1	CSVESSLYNEQFF	TGCAGCGTTGAGAGTTCCCTTTACAATGAGCAGTTCTTC
TRBV3-1/TRBV3-2	-	-	TRBJ2-5	CASSQADREETQYF	TGTGCCAGCAGCCAAGCCGACAGAGAAGAGACCCAGTACTTC
TRBV3-1/TRBV3-2	-	-	TRBJ1-2	CASSQALADGYTF	TGTGCCAGCAGCCAAGCACTTGCGGATGGCTACACCTTC
TRBV5-1	once	TRBD2	TRBJ2-3	CASSLVAGDPDTQYF	TGCGCCAGCAGCTTGGTTGCGGGAGACCCAGATACGCAGTATTTT
TRBV7-9	-	TRBD2	TRBJ2-3	CASSLGLAGGDTQYF	TGTGCCAGCAGCTTAGGACTAGCGGGAGGTGATACGCAGTATTTT
TRBV7-8	-	-	TRBJ1-5	CASSSRQYNQPQHF	TGTGCCAGCAGCTCAAGACAGTACAATCAGCCCCAGCATTTT
TRBV28	-	-	TRBJ1-4	CASSYSGATNEKLFF	TGTGCCAGCAGCTATTCAGGGGCAACTAATGAAAAACTGTTTTTT
TRBV7-9	-	-	TRBJ2-3	CASSPRLGADTQYF	TGTGCCAGCAGCCCCCGACTAGGAGCAGATACGCAGTATTTT
TRBV7-2	-	TRBD2	TRBJ2-1	CASSYLGGRNPGEQFF	TGTGCCAGCAGCTACCTAGGCGGGAGGAACCCGGGGGAGCAGTTCTTC
TRBV5-3	-	TRBD2	TRBJ2-2	CARSLMVKAGRPGELFF	TGTGCCAGAAGCTTGATGGTGAAAGCGGGAAGGCCTGGGGAGCTGTTTTTT
TRBV1	-	-	TRBJ2-7	CTSSQLGSGRAAYEQYF	TGCACCAGCAGCCAATTGGGGTCGGGGAGGGCCGCCTACGAGCAGTACTTC
TRBV3-1/TRBV3-2	once	TRBD2	TRBJ2-1	CASLPRQSGSLNEQFF	TGTGCCAGCCTTCCAAGGCAAAGCGGGAGTTTGAATGAGCAGTTCTTC
TRBV9	-	-	TRBJ1-6	CASSVGPNSPLHF	TGTGCCAGCAGCGTAGGGCCCAATTCACCCCTCCACTTT
TRBV4-1	-	-	TRBJ2-5	CASSPGWGQGETQYF	TGCGCCAGCAGCCCGGGGTGGGGGCAGGGAGAGACCCAGTACTTC
TRBV2	-	-	TRBJ2-5	CASNSDRRETQYF	TGTGCCAGCAATAGTGACAGACGAGAGACCCAGTACTTC